Shown below are 30 T cell receptor beta chains from a single sample sequenced in a study of regulatory T cells in long-lasting Graves disease. Arm-PCR of CDR3 regions and iRepertoire HTBI primers were used to build TCR beta libraries. TCRdb reanalysed the multiplex PCR reads using MiXCR and keeps one entry per CDR3 protein. The table has 550,000 to 700,000 distinct CDR3 sequences, roughly 16% seen once. Time point here: newly diagnosed GD, antithyroid drugs for less than 3 months. PBMC-derived RNA was used for the TCR library. These records were also assigned to another study, of T cells in Graves' hyperthyroidism and ophthalmopathy.

This material consisted of peripheral blood mononuclear cells (PBMCs), taken at new diagnosis, from a patient treated with antithyroid drugs. The receptor source for this set is a young man with Graves disease.

This clonotype came up many times. The J gene is TRBJ2-3, the V gene TRBV27; a possible D gene is TRBD1 (5 bases). The CDR3 has 15 residues. Per germline, CDR1 MNHEY and CDR2 SMNVEV (reference sequence). Trimming left V 0 bases short and J 2 bases short, with 9 bases between. CDR3 DNA: TGTGCCAGCAGTTTATCGGGGCTTACCACAGATACGCAGTATTTT. Translating it yields CASSLSGLTTDTQYF.

The table lists this clonotype with many counts. This chain connects TRBV28 to TRBJ1-1; unclear D gene. The germline V gene encodes CDR1 MDHEN and CDR2 SYDVKM. V was shortened by 3 bases and J by 2 bases, with 7 bases between the two germline ends. The CDR3 is 13 residues long. The DNA of the CDR3 is TGTGCCAGCAGTTTTCCCAGAAACACTGAAGCTTTCTTT. Protein product: CASSFPRNTEAFF.

The chain combines TRBV29-1 with TRBJ2-7; a weak D match, TRBD2 (5 bases). This CDR3 spans 14 amino acids. V dropped 6 bases and J dropped 0 bases, with 15 bases sitting between them. Germline-derived CDR1 and CDR2 are SQVTM and ANQGSEA. CDR3 sequence reads: CSVHTEEASYEQYF. The DNA of the CDR3 is TGCAGCGTCCACACCGAGGAGGCCTCCTACGAGCAGTACTTC.

This clonotype appeared many times. V gene TRBV28 combines with J gene TRBJ1-4, with D possibly TRBD1 on 6 matching bases. The germline V gene has CDR1 MDHEN and CDR2 SYDVKM. The CDR3 totals 14 residues. The V gene lost 6 bases and the J gene lost 8 bases, with 16 bases spanning the gap. CDR3 sequence (DNA): TGTGCCAGCAGGCGAAAGACAGGAACGGAAAAACTGTTTTTT. Residues: CASRRKTGTEKLFF.

The chain employs TRBV9 and TRBJ2-3, with 10 bases aligning to TRBD1. V lost 0 bases, J lost 4 bases, and 5 bases stayed unmatched. The CDR3 loop spans 16 amino acids. Germline values: CDR1 SGDLS, CDR2 YYNGEE. The CDR3 bases are TGTGCCAGCAGCGTAGAGGGACAGGGGCTTCCAGATACGCAGTATTTT. Translated: CASSVEGQGLPDTQYF.

V is TRBV12-3 or TRBV12-4 and J is TRBJ1-2; a possible D gene is TRBD1 (5 bases). This CDR3 contains 16 residues. Trimming cost V 3 bases and J 8 bases, with 22 bases left between them. The CDR3 DNA follows: TGTGCCAGCAGTTTTCTACCGGGGGAGGCCAAAGACGGCTACACCTTC. Protein product: CASSFLPGEAKDGYTF.

At least ten counts were recorded for this clonotype. The chain employs TRBV20-1 and TRBJ2-7; D is perhaps TRBD1 (5 bases). V was shortened by 0 bases and J by 3 bases, with 15 bases between the two germline ends. CDR1 is DFQATT, CDR2 SNEGSKA, per germline (reference sequence). There are 15 residues in the CDR3. The CDR3 spells CSARDLRGSNYEQYF. The CDR3 coding sequence is TGCAGTGCTAGAGATCTTAGGGGCAGTAACTACGAGCAGTACTTC.

This clonotype was seen a few times. V usage is TRBV27 and J usage is TRBJ2-2; D unclear. The CDR3 sequence is 14 residues long. V was shortened by 7 bases and J by 2 bases, with 11 bases between the two germline ends. The germline gives CDR1 MNHEY, CDR2 SMNVEV (reference sequence). CDR3 sequence reads: CASTLLGNTGELFF. The CDR3 nucleotides read TGTGCCAGCACCCTCCTGGGTAACACCGGGGAGCTGTTTTTT.

This clonotype appeared a few times. V usage is TRBV14 and J usage is TRBJ2-7; unclear D gene. V dropped 0 bases and J dropped 2 bases, with 5 bases sitting between them. The CDR3 sequence is 13 residues long. The V gene's germline CDR1 is SGHDN and CDR2 FVKESK. CDR3 residues: CASSQEVPYEQYF. The CDR3 bases are TGTGCCAGCAGCCAAGAGGTCCCCTACGAGCAGTACTTC.

This clonotype was seen ten or more times. The chain is built from TRBV2 and TRBJ2-1; 9 nucleotides agree with TRBD2. The CDR3 has 15 residues. V was clipped by 6 bases and J by 4 bases; unmatched bases: 7. The germline V gene encodes CDR1 SNHLY and CDR2 FYNNEI. CDR3 bases: TGTGCCAGCAGACCCGATAGCGGGAGTTACAATGAGCAGTTCTTC. This sequence encodes CASRPDSGSYNEQFF.

The genes are TRBV6-9 and TRBJ1-5, with D maybe TRBD1 (5 bases). CDR1 is MNHGY and CDR2 is SVAAGI in the germline V gene. Trimming took off 3 bases at V and 2 bases at J, with 8 bases between the two ends. The CDR3 spans 14 residues. The CDR3 spells CASSYQGGNQPQHF. The CDR3 DNA sequence: TGTGCCAGCAGTTACCAGGGTGGCAATCAGCCCCAGCATTTT.

This clonotype was found a few times. V is TRBV12-3 or TRBV12-4 and J is TRBJ1-6; D not certain. Trimming removed 5 bases at V and 7 bases at J, with 12 bases between. This CDR3 has 14 amino acids. Here the CDR3 DNA reads TGTGCCAGCAGTGCGCCGGGCCGGAATTCACCCCTCCACTTT. It specifies CASSAPGRNSPLHF.

This clonotype came up a few times. V usage is TRBV20-1 and J usage is TRBJ1-4; D perhaps matches TRBD1 (5 bases). In germline, CDR1 is DFQATT, CDR2 SNEGSKA (reference sequence). The CDR3 loop spans 15 amino acids. Trimming shortened V by 3 bases and J by 4 bases, and 15 bases separated the two germline ends. CDR3 DNA: TGCAGTGCTAGCCGGGGAGGGGCAATTAATGAAAAACTGTTTTTT. Its protein product is CSASRGGAINEKLFF.

In the case of this clonotype: A much larger clone differs by one base, so this may be a read error. V usage is TRBV5-1 and J usage is TRBJ2-7; 7 bases agree with TRBD2. Per germline, CDR1 SGHRS and CDR2 YFSETQ. The CDR3 spans 15 residues. This CDR3 is CAGRTNPSGAYEQYF. Written as DNA, the CDR3 is TGCGCCGGCAGAACCAACCCTAGCGGCGCCTACGAGCAGTACTTC.

This rearrangement joins TRBV12-3 or TRBV12-4 to TRBJ2-5, with D possibly TRBD2 on 7 matching bases. This CDR3 has 14 amino acids. Between the trimmed V and J ends, which lost 3 bases and 5 bases, there was a span of 13 bases. The CDR3 region is CASSFTGRGETQYF. The CDR3 DNA reads as TGTGCCAGCAGTTTTACAGGGAGGGGGGAGACCCAGTACTTC.

This clonotype was seen many times. The chain is built from TRBV28 and TRBJ1-4, with 9 positions matching TRBD1. Trimming cost V 3 bases and J 7 bases; bases outside gene matches: 12. The germline gives CDR1 MDHEN, CDR2 SYDVKM. This CDR3 comprises 17 residues. The DNA for the CDR3 is TGTGCCAGCAGTTTCGGTCGCGGACAGGGGCGGGGTGAAAAACTGTTTTTT. Its protein product is CASSFGRGQGRGEKLFF.

This clonotype was counted at least ten times. The chain links TRBV12-3 or TRBV12-4 to TRBJ1-6; D unresolved. The CDR3 has 15 residues. Trimming stripped 3 bases from V and 0 bases from J, with 6 bases between. CDR3 residues: CASSLVFSYNSPLHF. CDR3 nucleotide sequence: TGTGCCAGCAGTTTGGTCTTCTCCTATAATTCACCCCTCCACTTT.

This clonotype has a count of ten or more. The chain joins TRBV11-1 to TRBJ2-7, with TRBD1 matching 9 bases. The germline gives CDR1 SGHAT, CDR2 FQDESV (reference sequence). Unmatched junction bases numbered 9, after V lost 3 bases and J lost 6 bases. This CDR3 has 15 amino acids. The CDR3 DNA reads TGTGCCAGCAGCTTGGTACGGGACAGGGTTCGCGAGCAGTACTTC. Translation: CASSLVRDRVREQYF.

The sample holds a few counts of this clonotype. The chain combines TRBV20-1 with TRBJ2-3, with 8 positions matching TRBD1. The germline CDR1 and CDR2 sequences are DFQATT and SNEGSKA (reference sequence). This CDR3 is built from 16 residues. V shed 5 bases, J shed 2 bases, and the junction held 12 bases outside the gene matches. This chain's CDR3 is CSAQARGQGPTDTQYF. The CDR3 DNA reads TGCAGTGCTCAGGCAAGAGGACAGGGACCCACAGATACGCAGTATTTT.

The chain couples TRBV24-1 to TRBJ2-3; D call uncertain. The CDR3 totals 12 residues. Germline V gives CDR1 KGHDR, CDR2 SFDVKD. Trimming stripped 3 bases from V and 3 bases from J, with 3 bases between. In DNA, the CDR3 is TGTGCCACCAGTGATATGACAGATACGCAGTATTTT. Translating gives CATSDMTDTQYF.

The chain couples TRBV27 to TRBJ2-7, with TRBD2 matching 8 bases. Germline CDR1 is MNHEY and CDR2 is SMNVEV (reference sequence). The CDR3 is 14 amino acids. The junction had 4 bases not matched to a gene; V was cut back by 4 bases and J by 2 bases. The CDR3 here is CASSSVAGPYEQYF. In DNA, the CDR3 is TGTGCCAGCAGTTCAGTAGCGGGGCCCTACGAGCAGTACTTC.

Ten or more counts support this clonotype. V and J are TRBV18 and TRBJ2-3, with 9 bases identical to TRBD2. The V and J ends lost 3 bases and 5 bases, in that order; junction bases with no gene match: 6. Germline V lookup: CDR1 KGHSH, CDR2 LQKENI. The CDR3 extends over 15 amino acids. The CDR3 loop is CASSPSGSREDTQYF. The CDR3 bases are TGTGCCAGCTCACCTAGCGGGAGTCGGGAAGATACGCAGTATTTT.

This clonotype has a handful of counts. The chain is built from TRBV29-1 and TRBJ2-7; the D gene is possibly TRBD1 (5 bases). This CDR3 contains 13 residues. Between the trimmed V and J ends, which lost 4 bases and 2 bases, there was a span of 12 bases. Germline V lookup: CDR1 SQVTM, CDR2 ANQGSEA. CDR3 in DNA: TGCAGCGTTGTAGGGGCATCACCCTACGAGCAGTACTTC. This gives the protein CSVVGASPYEQYF.

This clonotype appeared a few times. The chain employs TRBV4-1 and TRBJ2-1; 7 nucleotides align to TRBD2. This CDR3 has 15 residues. Germline V gene lookup returns CDR1 MGHRA and CDR2 YSYEKL. The junction had 7 bases not matched to a gene; V was cut back by 3 bases and J by 5 bases. This CDR3 reads CASSQDQAGDNEQFF. CDR3 sequence (DNA): TGCGCCAGCAGCCAGGATCAGGCGGGGGACAATGAGCAGTTCTTC.

This chain joins TRBV4-1 and TRBJ2-1, with TRBD2 matching over 11 bases. Germline V CDR1 and CDR2: MGHRA, YSYEKL. J was trimmed by 4 bases and V by 4 bases; bases with no gene match: 9. The CDR3 runs to 17 residues. The chain's CDR3 is CASSPIASGGTYNEQFF. In DNA, the CDR3 is TGCGCCAGCAGCCCCATCGCTAGCGGGGGGACATACAATGAGCAGTTCTTC.

The gene calls are TRBV7-3 and TRBJ2-1; TRBD2 matches 7 bases. The CDR3 runs 15 residues. The germline CDR1 and CDR2 sequences are SGHTA and FQGTGA. The ends lost 5 bases at V and 10 bases at J; junction bases unmatched: 14. This CDR3 is CASSPVRGRVGEQFF. CDR3 sequence (DNA): TGTGCCAGCAGCCCCGTACGGGGGAGGGTGGGAGAGCAGTTCTTC.

This chain connects TRBV2 to TRBJ2-1, with TRBD2 as a possible D gene (5 bases). V was shortened by 5 bases and J by 0 bases, with 26 bases between the two germline ends. The CDR3 runs to 20 residues. Germline-derived CDR1 and CDR2 are SNHLY and FYNNEI. The CDR3 loop is CASSTPGILMLPSSYNEQFF. In DNA, the CDR3 is TGTGCCAGCAGTACACCGGGGATACTGATGTTGCCGAGCTCCTACAATGAGCAGTTCTTC.

This clonotype was counted at least ten times. The chain links TRBV7-9 to TRBJ2-1; D possibly uses TRBD1 or TRBD2 (5 bases each). CDR3 length equals 13 residues. CDR1 SEHNR and CDR2 FQNEAQ come from the germline V gene (reference sequence). Trimming removed 1 base at V and 8 bases at J, with 9 bases between. CDR3 coding DNA: TGTGCCAGCAGCTTAGTCGTGGGGGATGAGCAGTTCTTC. Residues: CASSLVVGDEQFF.

The chain uses TRBV6-5 and TRBJ1-1; weak D call: TRBD1 (5 bases). Germline CDR1 MNHEY, CDR2 SVGAGI. V was cut by 0 bases and J by 4 bases, with 12 bases left in between. CDR3 length: 15 residues. DNA of the CDR3: TGTGCCAGCAGTTACTCGGGGGTCCCTAGCACTGAAGCTTTCTTT. Translated, it gives CASSYSGVPSTEAFF.

Only a few counts were recorded for this clonotype. The conserved closing phenylalanine or tryptophan is absent in this CDR3, likely reflecting a read error. The rearrangement uses TRBV5-1 and TRBJ2-3, with D perhaps TRBD1 (6 bases). CDR1 SGHRS and CDR2 YFSETQ come from the germline V gene. The CDR3 length is 17 residues. V was pared by 3 bases and J by 2 bases, with 19 bases between. CDR3 coding DNA: TGCGCCAGCAGCTCGCGGACAGCCGAGGTATACACAGATACGCAGTATCTT. Protein: CASSSRTAEVYTDTQYL.